Listed here are 18 T cell receptor beta chains from one sample, sequenced in a study of blood T cell repertoires in COVID-19. Profiled with immunoSEQ multiplex PCR; TCRdb holds only in-frame clones, not every one. The sample records approximately 380,000 clones, 85% being singletons. Sequencing used peripheral blood. These receptors all stem from a woman between 18 and 29 years old with acute or convalescent COVID-19.

This chain links TRBV5-6 with TRBJ2-7; perhaps TRBD1 as D (5 bases). The V gene lost 3 bases and the J gene lost 3 bases, with 13 bases spanning the gap. Per germline, CDR1 SGHDT and CDR2 YYEEEE. This CDR3 is 14 amino acids long. CDR3 bases: TGTGCCAGCAGCTCCTGGACAATTCTCTACGAGCAGTACTTC. Translation: CASSSWTILYEQYF.

Here the CDR3 reads CASSLRGYDYEQYF. The CDR3 nucleotides read TGTGCCAGCAGCTTAAGGGGGTATGACTACGAGCAGTACTTC. The chain recombines TRBV7-9 with TRBJ2-7, with a weak D call TRBD1 (6 bases). Germline V CDR1 and CDR2: SEHNR, FQNEAQ (reference sequence). The CDR3 contains 14 residues. V was shortened by 2 bases and J by 3 bases, with 11 bases between the two germline ends.

The gene calls are TRBV19 and TRBJ1-5; possible D gene TRBD1, 5 bases. From germline, CDR1 is LNHDA and CDR2 SQIVND (reference sequence). V lost 6 bases and J lost 11, with 17 bases in between. The CDR3 length is 13 residues. CDR3 DNA sequence: TGTGCCAGTAGCCTAAACCGACAGTCAGCCCAGCATTTT. Its translation is CASSLNRQSAQHF.

The chain employs TRBV9 and TRBJ2-5; 7 bases align to TRBD1. The J segment lost 8 bases and the V segment lost 0 bases, leaving 7 bases of the junction unmatched. CDR3 length: 14 residues. CDR1 and CDR2 from the germline V gene are SGDLS and YYNGEE. The CDR3 nucleotides are TGTGCCAGCAGCGTAGGTCAGGGGGACGAAACCCAGTACTTC. Amino acid sequence: CASSVGQGDETQYF.

The gene calls are TRBV19 and TRBJ2-7; 10 nucleotides align to TRBD2. Unmatched junction bases numbered 4, after V lost 4 bases and J lost 4 bases. This CDR3 contains 14 residues. The germline V gene encodes CDR1 LNHDA and CDR2 SQIVND (reference sequence). The CDR3 spells CASSTLTSGYEQYF. The CDR3 DNA reads as TGTGCCAGTAGTACTTTGACTAGCGGGTACGAGCAGTACTTC.

About this clone itself: A much more abundant neighbour one base away suggests this may be a read error. The chain uses TRBV27 and TRBJ1-5, with 8 bases identical to TRBD1. Germline V lookup: CDR1 MNHEY, CDR2 SMNVEV (reference sequence). V shed 6 bases, J shed 5 bases, and the junction held 6 bases outside the gene matches. This CDR3 spans 14 amino acids. The CDR3 sequence is CASSLGQGDQPQHF. In nucleotides, the CDR3 is TGTGCCAGCAGCCTAGGACAGGGCGATCAGCCCCAGCATTTT.

This chain uses TRBV2 with TRBJ1-5, with 7 bases identical to TRBD1. V trimming: 5 bases; J trimming: 1 base; junction bases outside the gene matches: 2. The CDR3 covers 14 residues. Germline-derived CDR1 and CDR2 are SNHLY and FYNNEI. CDR3 bases: TGTGCCAGCAGTTGGGACAGCAGCAATCAGCCCCAGCATTTT. Its translation: CASSWDSSNQPQHF.

This chain uses TRBV11-2 with TRBJ1-1; no clear D. In germline, CDR1 is SGHAT, CDR2 FQNNGV. The CDR3 is made up of 11 amino acids. The V and J ends lost 3 bases and 6 bases respectively, with 5 bases between them. The CDR3 spells CASSFHSEAFF. In nucleotides, the CDR3 is TGTGCCAGCAGCTTTCACTCTGAAGCTTTCTTT.

This clone came up a few times. CDR3 region: CASSSSGNQPQHF. The DNA for the CDR3 is TGTGCCAGCAGTTCGAGCGGGAATCAGCCCCAGCATTTT. This chain connects TRBV7-8 to TRBJ1-5; D uncertain. The CDR3 has 13 amino acids. The germline CDR1 and CDR2 sequences are SGHVS and FQNEAQ. Trimming removed 6 bases at V and 4 bases at J, with 10 bases between.

The sample holds one count of this clone. The J gene is TRBJ1-5, the V gene TRBV19; no clear D gene. Trimming took off 2 bases at V and 5 bases at J, with 19 bases between the two ends. This CDR3 has 17 amino acids. In germline, CDR1 is LNHDA, CDR2 SQIVND (reference sequence). Here the CDR3 reads CASSIKRAAKDDQPQHF. CDR3 DNA sequence: TGTGCCAGTAGTATAAAGAGGGCAGCGAAGGATGATCAGCCCCAGCATTTT.

The chain recombines TRBV5-1 with TRBJ2-1, with D possibly being TRBD1 (7 bases). The CDR3 has 16 amino acids. Germline values: CDR1 SGHRS, CDR2 YFSETQ. V dropped 3 bases and J dropped 1 base, with 14 bases sitting between them. The CDR3 bases are TGCGCCAGCAGCTGGCAGGGGGGCCCTTCCTACAATGAGCAGTTCTTC. It translates to CASSWQGGPSYNEQFF.

This clone was recorded a few times. The chain is built from TRBV3-1 (or the pseudogene TRBV3-2) and TRBJ1-4; tentative D call: TRBD1 (6 bases). CDR3 length: 15 amino acids. Trimming took off 4 bases at V and 10 bases at J, with 19 bases between the two ends. Looked up from germline, CDR1 is LGHDT and CDR2 is YNNKEL (reference sequence). CDR3 sequence (DNA): TGTGCCAGCAGCCCACAAGGACAGATTTTCGGAAAACTGTTTTTT. Translated, it gives CASSPQGQIFGKLFF.

This clone was recorded only once. The CDR3 region has the DNA TGTGCCAGTAGTGTGGGCACAGGGGCGATCACCGGGGAGCTGTTTTTT. It yields the protein CASSVGTGAITGELFF. The V call is TRBV19, the J call TRBJ2-2; TRBD1 agrees at 7 bases. There are 16 residues in the CDR3. CDR1 is LNHDA, CDR2 SQIVND, per germline (reference sequence). The V segment lost 5 bases and the J segment 4 bases; nucleotides outside the gene matches: 10.

The sample holds a few counts of this clone. V usage is TRBV27 and J usage is TRBJ1-2; D is unresolved. The V gene lost 3 bases and the J gene lost 8 bases, with 16 bases spanning the gap. The CDR3 contains 14 residues. CDR1 MNHEY and CDR2 SMNVEV come from the germline V gene (reference sequence). The DNA of the CDR3 is TGTGCCAGCAGTTTCAACACCGAATTTTGGGGCTACACCTTC. Amino acids: CASSFNTEFWGYTF.

The rearrangement joins TRBV5-6 to TRBJ1-1; a possible D gene is TRBD1 (6 bases). CDR3 length: 15 residues. V was trimmed by 4 bases and J by 0 bases, leaving 13 bases between them. Germline V gene sequence: CDR1 SGHDT, CDR2 YYEEEE. The DNA of the CDR3 is TGTGCCAGCAGCAAAGGACAGCTCATGAACACTGAAGCTTTCTTT. Translation: CASSKGQLMNTEAFF.

The gene calls are TRBV10-3 and TRBJ1-2; no reliable D call. Germline CDR1 is ENHRY and CDR2 is SYGVKD. V lost 0 bases and J 8 bases, leaving 16 bases between the germline ends. The CDR3 has 15 residues. This CDR3 is CAISESHLTPGGYTF. CDR3 DNA: TGTGCCATCAGTGAGTCCCACCTTACCCCCGGGGGCTACACCTTC.

The chain joins TRBV21-1 to TRBJ2-7; TRBD1 is taken as the D call from the table, unchecked against the DNA. TRBV21-1 represents a pseudogene. CDR3 size: 16 residues. DNA for the CDR3: TGTGCCAGCAGCAAAGCGCAGGGGCGTCTCATTTGCGAGCAGTACTTC. It specifies CASSKAQGRLICEQYF.

The table lists this clone with a few counts. CDR3 coding DNA: TGTGCCAGCAGTTACTTCCCAGGGCTGACGACTGAAGCTTTCTTT. Amino acid sequence: CASSYFPGLTTEAFF. V gene TRBV6-5 combines with J gene TRBJ1-1, with a tentative D call TRBD1 (5 bases). Germline CDR1 MNHEY, CDR2 SVGAGI. V lost 1 base to trimming and J lost 5 bases, with 14 bases between them. The CDR3 totals 15 residues.